This T cell receptor beta chain came from a study of blood T cell repertoires in COVID-19. The method was immunoSEQ multiplex PCR; TCRdb's version includes in-frame clones alone and lacks a portion of them. The data show about 160,000 clones, 75% to 90% seen once. The receptor was isolated from a woman at least 80 years old with active or convalescent COVID-19. The sequenced material came from peripheral blood.

The CDR3 region has the DNA TGTGCCAGCAGTGAAGGTATGACAGGGGACACTGAAGCTTTCTTT. Protein product: CASSEGMTGDTEAFF. This rearrangement joins TRBV6-1 to TRBJ1-1, with 8 bases lining up with TRBD1. This CDR3 comprises 15 residues. V dropped 1 base and J dropped 3; count of bases not matched to a gene: 4. Germline loops: CDR1 MNHNS, CDR2 SASEGT.